These 9 T cell receptor beta chains were sequenced from one sample in a study of cytomegalovirus exposure and HLA in healthy donors. PCR primers comprised 60 Vbeta and 13 Jbeta primers. The data were produced by immunoSEQ multiplex PCR, yet TCRdb's version contains in-frame clones alone and is incomplete. This table has over 70,000 clones, approximately 80% appearing once. The sequenced material came from PBMCs. Receptors were obtained from a man aged 18-30 years in good health and CMV-seronegative.

This sequence joins TRBV19 and TRBJ1-2; 12 bases are a match to TRBD1. The CDR3 consists of 18 residues. V lost 5 bases and J lost 8; bases outside the gene matches: 18. Germline V gene data show CDR1 as LNHDA and CDR2 as SQIVND (reference sequence). The CDR3 protein is CASSVTGTGGWSLTGYTF. The CDR3 coding sequence is TGTGCCAGTAGTGTTACCGGGACAGGGGGCTGGAGCCTAACGGGCTACACCTTC.

The rearrangement joins TRBV28 to TRBJ2-5, with D unclear. The CDR3 covers 13 residues. Per the germline V gene, CDR1 is MDHEN and CDR2 is SYDVKM. V lost 6 bases to trimming and J lost 8 bases, with 16 bases between them. The CDR3 bases are TGTGCCAGCAGCCCCGCCCGCGTGGGCACCCAGTACTTC. Protein: CASSPARVGTQYF.

The rearrangement uses TRBV28 and TRBJ2-5; TRBD1 is a possible D gene (5 bases). The length of the CDR3 is 15 residues. V was pared by 3 bases and J by 5 bases, with 16 bases between. Germline V gene data show CDR1 as MDHEN and CDR2 as SYDVKM. The CDR3 loop is CASSLGGAWLETQYF. The CDR3 DNA reads TGTGCCAGCAGTTTGGGTGGGGCGTGGCTCGAGACCCAGTACTTC.

This clone was found once. The chain couples TRBV19 to TRBJ1-5; weak D call: TRBD1 (6 bases). Trimming took 3 bases from V and 0 from J, leaving 12 bases between them. CDR1 is LNHDA and CDR2 is SQIVND in the germline V gene (reference sequence). The CDR3 has 16 amino acids. The CDR3 DNA follows: TGTGCCAGTAGTATCGACCAGGGGTATAGCAATCAGCCCCAGCATTTT. Its translation: CASSIDQGYSNQPQHF.

This clone showed up just once. This chain uses TRBV27 with TRBJ2-1; possible D gene TRBD2, 6 bases. CDR3 size: 17 residues. Germline V gives CDR1 MNHEY, CDR2 SMNVEV (reference sequence). V was clipped by 6 bases and J by 0 bases, with 18 bases between them. The CDR3 reads CASRVSPGGNSYNEQFF. The CDR3 DNA is TGTGCCAGCAGAGTTTCCCCTGGGGGGAACTCCTACAATGAGCAGTTCTTC.

V is TRBV27 and J is TRBJ1-4; TRBD1 matches 10 bases. The V gene end was trimmed by 2 bases and the J gene end by 3 bases; junction bases not matched to a gene: 3. From germline, CDR1 is MNHEY and CDR2 SMNVEV (reference sequence). This CDR3 spans 16 amino acids. The CDR3: CASSLVGQGANEKLFF. CDR3 DNA sequence: TGTGCCAGCAGTTTAGTCGGACAGGGGGCTAATGAAAAACTGTTTTTT.

In this sample, this clone turned up once. This chain connects TRBV10-1 to TRBJ1-5; D perhaps matches TRBD1 (6 bases). Germline CDR1 is WNHNN and CDR2 is SYGVQD (reference sequence). The CDR3 is 13 amino acids. V lost 8 bases, J lost 4 bases, and 12 bases lay in between. CDR3 region: CASSTGRNQPQHF. The CDR3 DNA is TGCGCCAGCTCAACAGGGCGGAATCAGCCCCAGCATTTT.

The rearrangement joins TRBV1 to TRBJ2-2; the table's D call TRBD2 went unverified against the DNA. TRBV1 is listed as a pseudogene. The CDR3 contains 16 residues. The CDR3 here is CTSSQETSGGAGELFF. The DNA of the CDR3 is TGCACCAGCAGCCAAGAGACTAGCGGGGGGGCCGGGGAGCTGTTTTTT.

The chain has TRBV6-5 and TRBJ1-1; 10 positions agree with TRBD1. The V gene's germline CDR1 is MNHEY and CDR2 SVGAGI. The junction had 4 bases not matched to a gene; V was cut back by 0 bases and J by 3 bases. CDR3 length: 16 amino acids. The CDR3: CASSYSMGQGYTEAFF. In DNA form, the CDR3 reads TGTGCCAGCAGTTACTCGATGGGACAGGGGTACACTGAAGCTTTCTTT.